A selection of T cell receptor beta chains follows, all from one sample in a study of CD8 T cells in ankylosing spondylitis. TCRdb processed the 5' RACE reads anew with MiXCR; each CDR3 protein has one entry. Here the sample spans 200,000 to 250,000 distinct CDR3 sequences, around 19% being singletons. The source material was blood, either unsorted or a sorted T cell fraction (not recorded which). These receptors all come from a male donor with ankylosing spondylitis. Both conserved end residues are trimmed from each CDR3. The D gene is left open where the match is weak.

d_call: TRBD1
cdr3_length: 16
v_call: TRBV4-1
j_call: TRBJ2-7
cdr3_aa: ASSQEGPWRQGLSEQY

d_call: NA
cdr3_length: 15
v_call: TRBV7-6
j_call: TRBJ2-6
cdr3_aa: ASSLVGAPSGANVLT

d_call: NA
cdr3_length: 12
v_call: TRBV3-1
j_call: TRBJ1-5
cdr3_aa: ASGPEGINQPQH

d_call: NA
cdr3_length: 11
v_call: TRBV11-2
j_call: TRBJ1-1
cdr3_aa: ASSLGSDTEAF

d_call: TRBD1
cdr3_length: 13
v_call: TRBV2
j_call: TRBJ2-7
cdr3_aa: ASSGTGGSSYEQY

d_call: NA
cdr3_length: 10
v_call: TRBV14
j_call: TRBJ2-7
cdr3_aa: ASSHFEYEQY

d_call: NA
cdr3_length: 13
v_call: TRBV5-5
j_call: TRBJ1-1
cdr3_aa: ASSLETDLNTEAF

d_call: NA
cdr3_length: 12
v_call: TRBV6-1
j_call: TRBJ1-1
cdr3_aa: ASSSPGRDTEAF

d_call: NA
cdr3_length: 14
v_call: TRBV4-1
j_call: TRBJ2-7
cdr3_aa: ASSQFSSTGIYEQY

d_call: TRBD2
cdr3_length: 13
v_call: TRBV9
j_call: TRBJ2-5
cdr3_aa: ASSPLAGGLETQY

d_call: NA
cdr3_length: 13
v_call: TRBV7-2
j_call: TRBJ1-1
cdr3_aa: ASSLEASVITEAF

d_call: TRBD1
cdr3_length: 14
v_call: TRBV4-2
j_call: TRBJ1-6
cdr3_aa: ASSQEPDRGNSPLH

d_call: TRBD1
cdr3_length: 13
v_call: TRBV29-1
j_call: TRBJ2-1
cdr3_aa: SVEETGGPYNEQF

d_call: TRBD2
cdr3_length: 13
v_call: TRBV3-1
j_call: TRBJ2-7
cdr3_aa: ASSPGLAGMNEQY

d_call: NA
cdr3_length: 14
v_call: TRBV27
j_call: TRBJ1-5
cdr3_aa: ASSLSGSHSNQPQH

d_call: NA
cdr3_length: 11
v_call: TRBV27
j_call: TRBJ2-1
cdr3_aa: ASSIGPTGEQF

d_call: TRBD1
cdr3_length: 14
v_call: TRBV18
j_call: TRBJ1-1
cdr3_aa: ASSPPGQGAGTEAF

d_call: NA
cdr3_length: 10
v_call: TRBV7-9
j_call: TRBJ1-5
cdr3_aa: ASSQGAEPQH

d_call: NA
cdr3_length: 11
v_call: TRBV11-2
j_call: TRBJ2-7
cdr3_aa: ASSFSGYYEQY

d_call: NA
cdr3_length: 11
v_call: TRBV28
j_call: TRBJ1-2
cdr3_aa: ASSPGLTYGYT

d_call: TRBD1
cdr3_length: 11
v_call: TRBV7-3
j_call: TRBJ2-2
cdr3_aa: ATGTGDTGELF

d_call: NA
cdr3_length: 13
v_call: TRBV19
j_call: TRBJ2-7
cdr3_aa: ASSGDSYSSYEQY

d_call: NA
cdr3_length: 12
v_call: TRBV12-3/TRBV12-4
j_call: TRBJ2-3
cdr3_aa: ASSFSSGTDTQY

d_call: NA
cdr3_length: 9
v_call: TRBV12-3/TRBV12-4
j_call: TRBJ2-1
cdr3_aa: ASSDREEQF

d_call: NA
cdr3_length: 12
v_call: TRBV29-1
j_call: TRBJ1-5
cdr3_aa: SVDGGAGYQPQH

d_call: NA
cdr3_length: 11
v_call: TRBV12-3/TRBV12-4
j_call: TRBJ1-2
cdr3_aa: ASSLGLPSGYT

d_call: NA
cdr3_length: 10
v_call: TRBV18
j_call: TRBJ2-7
cdr3_aa: ASSPPLGEQY

d_call: TRBD1
cdr3_length: 13
v_call: TRBV5-6
j_call: TRBJ2-3
cdr3_aa: ASSVTGGITDTQY

d_call: NA
cdr3_length: 14
v_call: TRBV4-2
j_call: TRBJ2-1
cdr3_aa: ASSQYADSPIGEQF

d_call: NA
cdr3_length: 11
v_call: TRBV5-1
j_call: TRBJ2-7
cdr3_aa: ASSWDTTYEQY

d_call: NA
cdr3_length: 12
v_call: TRBV27
j_call: TRBJ1-1
cdr3_aa: ASSLGRGITEAF

d_call: TRBD2
cdr3_length: 16
v_call: TRBV5-6
j_call: TRBJ2-7
cdr3_aa: ASSSSGLAGGMSYEQY

d_call: NA
cdr3_length: 10
v_call: TRBV29-1
j_call: TRBJ2-5
cdr3_aa: SVEGRLETQY

d_call: NA
cdr3_length: 11
v_call: TRBV27
j_call: TRBJ2-7
cdr3_aa: ASSLRYTYEQY

d_call: NA
cdr3_length: 11
v_call: TRBV24-1
j_call: TRBJ2-7
cdr3_aa: ATSEYGRSEQY

d_call: NA
cdr3_length: 12
v_call: TRBV10-3
j_call: TRBJ2-7
cdr3_aa: AISERGGSYEQY

d_call: TRBD1
cdr3_length: 14
v_call: TRBV3-1
j_call: TRBJ2-7
cdr3_aa: ASSQDRGRNRYEQY

d_call: TRBD1
cdr3_length: 13
v_call: TRBV7-8
j_call: TRBJ2-1
cdr3_aa: ASSWGDRGGNEQF

d_call: NA
cdr3_length: 14
v_call: TRBV7-9
j_call: TRBJ1-6
cdr3_aa: ASSLGDLNPNSPLH

d_call: NA
cdr3_length: 14
v_call: TRBV6-2/TRBV6-3
j_call: TRBJ2-7
cdr3_aa: ASSQTRPDYSYEQY

d_call: NA
cdr3_length: 13
v_call: TRBV14
j_call: TRBJ1-1
cdr3_aa: ASSQKVRMNTEAF

d_call: NA
cdr3_length: 12
v_call: TRBV29-1
j_call: TRBJ2-7
cdr3_aa: SVEDGETVHKQY

d_call: NA
cdr3_length: 12
v_call: TRBV12-3/TRBV12-4
j_call: TRBJ2-5
cdr3_aa: ASSLGERLETQY

d_call: NA
cdr3_length: 13
v_call: TRBV12-3/TRBV12-4
j_call: TRBJ2-4
cdr3_aa: ASSTFTGSKNIQY

d_call: NA
cdr3_length: 13
v_call: TRBV6-5
j_call: TRBJ1-5
cdr3_aa: ASSYSAGHNQPQH

d_call: NA
cdr3_length: 10
v_call: TRBV29-1
j_call: TRBJ1-2
cdr3_aa: SVEQGPSGYT

d_call: NA
cdr3_length: 13
v_call: TRBV12-3/TRBV12-4
j_call: TRBJ1-5
cdr3_aa: ASSRQEYSNQPQH

d_call: TRBD1
cdr3_length: 14
v_call: TRBV7-6
j_call: TRBJ1-4
cdr3_aa: ASSLDRGTTNEKLF

d_call: NA
cdr3_length: 12
v_call: TRBV5-1
j_call: TRBJ1-1
cdr3_aa: ASSLWASGTEAF

d_call: NA
cdr3_length: 10
v_call: TRBV7-9
j_call: TRBJ2-2
cdr3_aa: ASNRGTGELF

d_call: NA
cdr3_length: 12
v_call: TRBV29-1
j_call: TRBJ2-1
cdr3_aa: SVGSGDGYNEQF

d_call: TRBD2
cdr3_length: 9
v_call: TRBV11-2
j_call: TRBJ2-1
cdr3_aa: ASSLAGESF

d_call: NA
cdr3_length: 16
v_call: TRBV3-1
j_call: TRBJ2-1
cdr3_aa: ASCQDIYGAGSYNEQF

d_call: NA
cdr3_length: 11
v_call: TRBV7-2
j_call: TRBJ2-1
cdr3_aa: ASSSGTYNEQF

d_call: TRBD2
cdr3_length: 13
v_call: TRBV12-3/TRBV12-4
j_call: TRBJ2-5
cdr3_aa: ASRAGLAVRETQY

d_call: TRBD2
cdr3_length: 13
v_call: TRBV7-8
j_call: TRBJ2-7
cdr3_aa: ASSFALAGPYEQY

d_call: TRBD1
cdr3_length: 14
v_call: TRBV2
j_call: TRBJ2-3
cdr3_aa: ASSGAGTGLGDTQY

d_call: NA
cdr3_length: 14
v_call: TRBV11-2
j_call: TRBJ2-7
cdr3_aa: ASSSYPPGARGEQY

d_call: TRBD2
cdr3_length: 11
v_call: TRBV29-1
j_call: TRBJ2-7
cdr3_aa: SAGTSGSYEQY

d_call: NA
cdr3_length: 11
v_call: TRBV4-2
j_call: TRBJ2-3
cdr3_aa: ASSQDFGAMQY